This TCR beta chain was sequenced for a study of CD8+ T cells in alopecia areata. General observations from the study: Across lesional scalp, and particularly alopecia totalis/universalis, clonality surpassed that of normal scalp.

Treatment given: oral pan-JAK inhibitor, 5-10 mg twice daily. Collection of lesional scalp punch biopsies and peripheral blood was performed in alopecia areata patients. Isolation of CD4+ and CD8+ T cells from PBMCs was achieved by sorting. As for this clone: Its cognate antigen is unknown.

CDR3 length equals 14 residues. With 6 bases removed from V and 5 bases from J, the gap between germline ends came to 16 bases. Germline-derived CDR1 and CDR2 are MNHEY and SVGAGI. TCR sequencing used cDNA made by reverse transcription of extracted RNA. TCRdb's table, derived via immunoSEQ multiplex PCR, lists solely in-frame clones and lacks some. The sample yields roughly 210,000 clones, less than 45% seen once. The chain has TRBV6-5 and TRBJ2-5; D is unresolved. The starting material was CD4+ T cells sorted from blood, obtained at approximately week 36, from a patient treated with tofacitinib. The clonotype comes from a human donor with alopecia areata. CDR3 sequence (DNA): TGTGCCAGCAGCCCCATCCGGGCGGAGGAGACCCAGTACTTC. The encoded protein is CASSPIRAEETQYF.